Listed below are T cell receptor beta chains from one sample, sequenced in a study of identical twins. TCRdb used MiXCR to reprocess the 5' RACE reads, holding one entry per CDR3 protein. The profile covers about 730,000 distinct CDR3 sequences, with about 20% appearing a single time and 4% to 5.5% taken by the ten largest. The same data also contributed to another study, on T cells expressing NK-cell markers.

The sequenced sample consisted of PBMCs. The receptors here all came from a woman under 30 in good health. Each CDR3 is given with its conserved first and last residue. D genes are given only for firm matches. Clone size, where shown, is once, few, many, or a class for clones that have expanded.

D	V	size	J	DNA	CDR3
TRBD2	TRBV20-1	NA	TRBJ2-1	TGCAGTGCACGCGACCAGATGGGGGGGGATGAGCAGTTCTTC	CSARDQMGGDEQFF
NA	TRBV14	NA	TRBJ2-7	TGTGCCAGCAGCCACGCACGGGAGCAGGAGCAGTACTTC	CASSHAREQEQYF
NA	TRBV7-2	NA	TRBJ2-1	TGTGCCAGCAGCCTGACTAGTCTCAAGGAGAATGAGCAGTTCTTC	CASSLTSLKENEQFF
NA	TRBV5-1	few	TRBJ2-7	TGCGCCAGCAGCTTCATCGATTCCTACGAGCAGTACTTC	CASSFIDSYEQYF
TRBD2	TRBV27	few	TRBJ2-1	TGTGCCAGCAGGGTGACTAGCGGGAATGAGCAGTTCTTC	CASRVTSGNEQFF
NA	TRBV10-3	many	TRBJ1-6	TGTGCCATCAGTGAAAGCAATTCACCCCTCCACTTT	CAISESNSPLHF
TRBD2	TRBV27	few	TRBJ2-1	TGTGCCAGCAGTCTTTTAGCGGGGAGGAATGAGCAGTTCTTC	CASSLLAGRNEQFF
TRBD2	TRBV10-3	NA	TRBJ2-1	TGTGCCATCAGTGTAACTAGCGGGAAAAATGAGCAGTTCTTC	CAISVTSGKNEQFF
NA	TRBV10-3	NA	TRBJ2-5	TGTGCCATCAGTGAAGCGAGGGAGACCCAGTACTTC	CAISEARETQYF
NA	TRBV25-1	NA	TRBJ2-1	TGTGCCAGCAGTGAAACCCGGCAAAACAATGAGCAGTTCTTC	CASSETRQNNEQFF
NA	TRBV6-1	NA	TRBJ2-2	TGTGCCAGCAGTACAGCAGGGTCGGGGGAGCTGTTTTTT	CASSTAGSGELFF
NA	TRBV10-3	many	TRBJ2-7	TGTGCCATCAGTGTACAGGGTTTCGAGCAGTACTTC	CAISVQGFEQYF
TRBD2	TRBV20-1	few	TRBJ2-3	TGCAGTGCTGATCGCGGGAGGCGGTTCGATACGCAGTATTTT	CSADRGRRFDTQYF
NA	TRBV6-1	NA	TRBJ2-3	TGTGCCAGCACTCCCGGTGGGCACATTAGCACAGATACGCAGTATTTT	CASTPGGHISTDTQYF
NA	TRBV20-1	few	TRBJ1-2	TGCAGTGCTAGAGATCTGGGGGGTGAGGGGCTGGGCTACACCTTC	CSARDLGGEGLGYTF
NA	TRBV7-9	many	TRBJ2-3	TGTGCCAGCAGCTTACTCTCAGATACGCAGTATTTT	CASSLLSDTQYF
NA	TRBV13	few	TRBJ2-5	TGTGCCAGCAGCTTAGATAGCAGGCAGACCCAGTACTTC	CASSLDSRQTQYF
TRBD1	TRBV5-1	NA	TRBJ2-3	TGCGCCAGCAGCATCGGGACAGACTTAGATACGCAGTATTTT	CASSIGTDLDTQYF
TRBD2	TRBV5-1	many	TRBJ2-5	TGCGCCGGAAGATCTGGAAGCGGGAACCAAGAGACCCAGTACTTC	CAGRSGSGNQETQYF
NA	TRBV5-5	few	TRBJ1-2	TGTGCCAGCAGCGGCGCCTATGGCTACACCTTC	CASSGAYGYTF
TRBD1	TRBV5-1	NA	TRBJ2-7	TGCGCCAGCAGCTTGGTGCTGGACAGGGGGCACTACGAGCAGTACTTC	CASSLVLDRGHYEQYF
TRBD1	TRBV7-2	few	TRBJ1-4	TGTGCCAGCAGCACCTGGACAGGGGGCAGAGAAAAACTGTTTTTT	CASSTWTGGREKLFF
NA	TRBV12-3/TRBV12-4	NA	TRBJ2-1	TGTGCCAGCAGTATCACCCGGGAAGATGAGCAGTTCTTC	CASSITREDEQFF
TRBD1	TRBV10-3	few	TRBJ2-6	TGTGCCATCAGTGACTCGGGACAGGGGGCGGTGGCTGGGGCCAACGTCCTGACTTTC	CAISDSGQGAVAGANVLTF
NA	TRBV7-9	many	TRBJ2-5	TGTGCCAGCAGCCCCTTCGAAGAGACCCAGTACTTC	CASSPFEETQYF